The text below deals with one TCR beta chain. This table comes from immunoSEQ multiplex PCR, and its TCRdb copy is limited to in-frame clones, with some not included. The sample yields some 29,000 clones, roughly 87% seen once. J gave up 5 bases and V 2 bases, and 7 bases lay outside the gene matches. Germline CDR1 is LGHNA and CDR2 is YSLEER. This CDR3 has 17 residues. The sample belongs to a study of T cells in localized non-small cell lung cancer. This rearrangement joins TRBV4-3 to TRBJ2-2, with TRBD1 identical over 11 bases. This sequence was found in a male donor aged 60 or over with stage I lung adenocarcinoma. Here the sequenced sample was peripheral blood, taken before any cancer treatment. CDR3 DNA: TGCGCCAGCAGCCAAAGCCCGGGACAGGGGGGTACCGGGGAGCTGTTTTTT. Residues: CASSQSPGQGGTGELFF.